The clone carrying this TCR beta chain was picked up a small number of times. Its antigen is as yet unknown. The record originates from a study of T-cell reconstitution after alpha-beta-depleted transplantation in children. Study results and caveats: Where some patients showed high TCRbeta diversity at day 60, it came from recipient T cells and thymic progenitors that had survived. Reportedly, alpha-beta T cells present about two months post-transplant originated from several hundred expanded clones of graft origin. At one year after transplant, newly produced T cells mostly accounted for T-cell counts and diversity.

It was with unique molecular identifiers that the TCRbeta library was prepared. TCRdb re-called the PCR reads with MiXCR, one entry per CDR3 protein. The table lists about 980,000 distinct CDR3 sequences, roughly 29% of them singletons. This CDR3 region has 14 residues. V shed 6 bases and J shed 4 bases, with 15 bases lying between them. Looked up from germline, CDR1 is MNHEY and CDR2 is SMNVEV (reference sequence). Sample: PBMCs, mostly from graft donor cells, taken 360 days after TCRalphabeta/CD19-depleted stem cell transplant. The chain carries TRBV27 and TRBJ1-1, with D unresolved. The clonotype was recovered from a boy younger than two who had a stem cell transplant for SCID, so the T cells may come from the graft donor. CDR3 amino acids: CASSLLEGGTEAFF. CDR3 coding DNA: TGTGCCAGCAGCCTCCTGGAGGGCGGCACTGAAGCTTTCTTT.